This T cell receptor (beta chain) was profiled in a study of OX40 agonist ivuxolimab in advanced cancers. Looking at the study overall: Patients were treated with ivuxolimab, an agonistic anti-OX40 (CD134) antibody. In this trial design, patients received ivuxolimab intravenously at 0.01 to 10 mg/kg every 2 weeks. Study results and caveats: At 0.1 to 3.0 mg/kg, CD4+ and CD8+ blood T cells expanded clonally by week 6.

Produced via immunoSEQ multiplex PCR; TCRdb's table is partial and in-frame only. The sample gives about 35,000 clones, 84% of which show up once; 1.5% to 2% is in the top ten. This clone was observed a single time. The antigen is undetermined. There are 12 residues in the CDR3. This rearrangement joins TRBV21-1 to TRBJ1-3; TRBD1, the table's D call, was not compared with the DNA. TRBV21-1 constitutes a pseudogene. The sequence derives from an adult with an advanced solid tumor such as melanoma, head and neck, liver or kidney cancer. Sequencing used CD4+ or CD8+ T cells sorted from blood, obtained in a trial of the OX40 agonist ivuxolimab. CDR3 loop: CASIQGGNTIYF. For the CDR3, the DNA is TGTGCCAGCATACAGGGTGGAAACACCATATATTTT.